This T cell receptor beta chain was found in a study of blood T cells in healthy people across ages. Study-wide results and caveats: TCR beta diversity tracked closely with naive T cell percentage. Among long-lived donors, naive CD4+ cells were more numerous and diversity higher than in aged donors.

Sample-barcoded 5' priming and a J-beta primer mix drove a second PCR of about 7 to 12 cycles. In TCRdb, the 5' RACE reads were re-called with MiXCR into one record per CDR3 protein. Among 1.5 million to 1.9 million distinct CDR3 sequences listed, approximately 43% were seen once. Turning to this clonotype: The antigen is undetermined.

The ends lost 8 bases at V and 3 bases at J; junction bases unmatched: 3. CDR1 is MNHNS and CDR2 is SASEGT in the germline V gene. This CDR3 comprises 13 residues. RNA extraction gave at least 5.5 micrograms of total RNA per sample. The chain combines TRBV6-1 with TRBJ2-1; TRBD1 matches at 8 bases. The TCR comes from a woman between 18 and 29 years old in good health. Sequencing was performed on blood. The CDR3 spells CASPGQVYNEQFF. CDR3 DNA sequence: TGTGCCAGCCCGGGACAGGTCTACAATGAGCAGTTCTTC.